Below, 9 T cell receptor beta chains from the same sample are listed, as sequenced in a study of T cells in localized non-small cell lung cancer. TCRdb's table, derived via immunoSEQ multiplex PCR, lists solely in-frame clones and lacks some. The table records around 17,000 clones, around nine tenths of them present only once. The material sequenced was peripheral blood, taken before any cancer treatment. The source of these receptors is a male donor aged 60 or over with stage II squamous cell lung carcinoma.

The chain carries TRBV18 and TRBJ2-7; D is unclear. In germline, CDR1 is KGHSH, CDR2 LQKENI. V lost 5 bases, J lost 0 bases, and 8 bases lay in between. This CDR3 is built from 13 residues. CDR3 sequence: CASSGPSSYEQYF. Here the CDR3 DNA reads TGTGCCAGCTCAGGCCCAAGCTCCTACGAGCAGTACTTC.

The CDR3 reads CASKLGTGNQPQHF. DNA of the CDR3: TGTGCCAGCAAACTCGGGACAGGCAATCAGCCCCAGCATTTT. The chain carries TRBV6-5 and TRBJ1-5, with TRBD1 identical over 7 bases. Germline trimming cut 7 bases from V and 2 bases from J; bases unmatched to any gene: 5. The CDR3 covers 14 residues. From germline, CDR1 is MNHEY and CDR2 SVGAGI.

The chain couples TRBV5-8 to TRBJ1-1; TRBD1 aligns across 7 bases. CDR1 SGHTS and CDR2 YDEGEE come from the germline V gene. With 7 bases clipped from V and 3 bases from J, the junction kept 12 bases outside the gene matches. The CDR3 runs 15 residues. CDR3 region: CASPGGGGADTEAFF. The CDR3 bases are TGTGCCAGCCCCGGGGGAGGGGGCGCGGACACTGAAGCTTTCTTT.

CDR3 protein: CASSMGDYSAGNTIYF. CDR3 nucleotide sequence: TGTGCCAGTAGTATGGGGGACTATTCGGCTGGAAACACCATATATTTT. V usage is TRBV19 and J usage is TRBJ1-3; perhaps TRBD1 as D (5 bases). From germline, CDR1 is LNHDA and CDR2 SQIVND (reference sequence). CDR3 length equals 16 residues. V was pared by 3 bases and J by 2 bases, with 14 bases between.

The CDR3 is CASSLKRTSAVRSGGDEQYF. As DNA, the CDR3 is TGTGCCAGCAGCTTAAAGAGGACTAGCGCCGTTCGCTCGGGAGGGGACGAGCAGTACTTC. The V gene is TRBV7-8, the J gene TRBJ2-7, with TRBD2 matching 9 bases. Germline loops: CDR1 SGHVS, CDR2 FQNEAQ. The CDR3 length is 20 residues. Trimming cost V 2 bases and J 5 bases; bases outside gene matches: 22.

The J gene is TRBJ1-1, the V gene TRBV2, with a weak D call TRBD1 (5 bases). The CDR3 spans 15 residues. The germline V and J ends were trimmed by 7 bases and 5 bases, with 20 bases remaining between them. Germline V gene sequence: CDR1 SNHLY, CDR2 FYNNEI. The DNA of the CDR3 is TGTGCCAGCACCTCTCAGGGCAGGTTAGGGACTGAAGCTTTCTTT. It is translated as CASTSQGRLGTEAFF. Filled out from reference TRBV2 and TRBJ1-1, the complete variable domain reads EPEVTQTPSHQVTQMGQEVILRCVPISNHLYFYWYRQILGQKVEFLVSFYNNEISEKSEIFDDQFSVERPDGSNFTLKIRSTKLEDSAMYFCASTSQGRLGTEAFFGQGTRLTVV.

V gene TRBV14 combines with J gene TRBJ2-1, with no clear D. This CDR3 is 14 amino acids long. Germline V gene data show CDR1 as SGHDN and CDR2 as FVKESK. Trimming removed 2 bases at V and 6 bases at J, with 11 bases between. CDR3 sequence reads: CASSQMIASNEQFF. CDR3 in DNA: TGTGCCAGCAGCCAAATGATTGCTTCCAATGAGCAGTTCTTC. The whole variable domain, filled in from reference TRBV14 and TRBJ2-1, reads EAGVTQFPSHSVIEKGQTVTLRCDPISGHDNLYWYRRVMGKEIKFLLHFVKESKQDESGMPNNRFLAERTGGTYSTLKVQPAELEDSGVYFCASSQMIASNEQFFGPGTRLTVL.

The rearrangement joins TRBV11-2 to TRBJ1-1, with a weak D call TRBD1 (6 bases). Germline V gene sequence: CDR1 SGHAT, CDR2 FQNNGV. V lost 1 base, J lost 6 bases, and 9 bases lay in between. This CDR3 has 13 amino acids. The CDR3 here is CASSLATGAEAFF. The CDR3 DNA follows: TGTGCCAGCAGCTTAGCGACAGGTGCTGAAGCTTTCTTT.

The V call is TRBV19, the J call TRBJ2-3, with 9 bases matching TRBD2. The CDR3 consists of 13 residues. Germline assignment: CDR1 LNHDA and CDR2 SQIVND (reference sequence). Trimming took 6 bases from V and 6 from J; bases not matched to a gene: 4. Here the CDR3 reads CASRLAGVDTQYF. In nucleotides, the CDR3 is TGTGCCAGTAGATTAGCGGGAGTTGATACGCAGTATTTT.